The 28 T cell receptor beta chains below all came from one sample that was sequenced in a study of cytomegalovirus exposure and HLA in healthy donors. The PCR employed 60 Vbeta primers together with 13 Jbeta primers. TCRdb's table, derived via immunoSEQ multiplex PCR, lists solely in-frame clones and lacks some. The table lists about 150,000 clones, roughly a tenth of them singletons. The sample was PBMCs. The receptors were gathered from a male donor in good health and CMV-seronegative.

In its sample, this clone was seen a few times. The CDR3 DNA is TGCGCCAGCACCGACGACTGGGGACAGGGGGACAAAAACATTCAGTACTTC. It yields the protein CASTDDWGQGDKNIQYF. The rearrangement links TRBV4-3 to TRBJ2-4; 11 positions match TRBD1. CDR1 LGHNA and CDR2 YSLEER come from the germline V gene. V trimming: 7 bases; J trimming: 3 bases; junction bases outside the gene matches: 11. The CDR3 has 17 residues.

The gene calls are TRBV7-9 and TRBJ2-1; no firm D call. Germline CDR1 reads SEHNR; CDR2 reads FQNEAQ (reference sequence). V was trimmed by 1 base and J by 0 bases, leaving 7 bases between them. This CDR3 contains 15 residues. CDR3 sequence reads: CASSLGESSYNEQFF. DNA for the CDR3: TGTGCCAGCAGCTTAGGAGAGAGCTCCTACAATGAGCAGTTCTTC.

A few counts support this clone. Additional DNA sequences in this sample encode the identical CDR3. V is TRBV9 and J is TRBJ1-4; D is undetermined. Trimming pared 2 bases from V and 5 bases from J, leaving 13 bases between. This CDR3 is 15 amino acids long. The V gene's germline CDR1 is SGDLS and CDR2 YYNGEE. Here the CDR3 DNA reads TGTGCCAGCAGCGTTAGCGTCGGATCCAATGAAAAACTGTTTTTT. As protein: CASSVSVGSNEKLFF.

The DNA of the CDR3 is TGTGCCAGTAGTATAGGAGGCGGGGGGCCCACCTACGAGCAGTACTTC. It is translated as CASSIGGGGPTYEQYF. The J gene is TRBJ2-7, the V gene TRBV19; 8 bases match TRBD2. The germline CDR1 and CDR2 sequences are LNHDA and SQIVND (reference sequence). This CDR3 comprises 16 residues. V shed 1 base, J shed 2 bases, and the junction held 7 bases outside the gene matches. Combining the CDR3 with reference TRBV19 and TRBJ2-7 gives the whole variable domain DGGITQSPKYLFRKEGQNVTLSCEQNLNHDAMYWYRQDPGQGLRLIYYSQIVNDFQKGDIAEGYSVSREKKESFPLTVTSAQKNPTAFYLCASSIGGGGPTYEQYFGPGTRLTVT.

V and J are TRBV11-2 and TRBJ2-7; 12 nucleotides line up with TRBD1. This CDR3 region has 16 residues. CDR1 SGHAT and CDR2 FQNNGV come from the germline V gene. V lost 1 base and J lost 2; bases outside the gene matches: 3. This CDR3 is CASSLAGTGGTYEQYF. The CDR3, as DNA: TGTGCCAGCAGCTTAGCCGGGACAGGGGGCACCTACGAGCAGTACTTC.

This clone was seen only a few times. This chain uses TRBV4-2 with TRBJ2-5, with 8 bases fitting TRBD1. From germline, CDR1 is LGHNA and CDR2 YNFKEQ. This CDR3 is 14 amino acids long. J was trimmed by 5 bases and V by 3 bases; bases with no gene match: 5. The CDR3, as DNA: TGTGCCAGCAGCCACGGACAGGGTACGGAGACCCAGTACTTC. Its translation is CASSHGQGTETQYF.

The J gene is TRBJ2-3, the V gene TRBV6-1; 7 nucleotides align to TRBD2. This CDR3 comprises 15 residues. The trim removed 8 bases at V and 1 base at J, leaving 9 bases unmatched. Germline assignment: CDR1 MNHNS and CDR2 SASEGT. The CDR3: CASSAGSGGTDTQYF. Written as DNA, the CDR3 is TGTGCCAGCTCGGCAGGGAGCGGGGGCACAGATACGCAGTATTTT.

This clone was seen more than once but under ten times. This chain uses TRBV18 with TRBJ1-1; 7 bases are a match to TRBD1. The CDR3 contains 14 residues. V trimming: 6 bases; J trimming: 1 base; junction bases outside the gene matches: 5. Germline V gives CDR1 KGHSH, CDR2 LQKENI. The CDR3 loop is CASSEGQTNTEAFF. The CDR3 nucleotides are TGTGCCAGCTCGGAGGGACAGACGAACACTGAAGCTTTCTTT.

This clone was counted only a few times. The chain is built from TRBV28 and TRBJ1-5, with no clear D. CDR3 length equals 15 residues. V was pared by 3 bases and J by 7 bases, with 16 bases between. The germline V gene has CDR1 MDHEN and CDR2 SYDVKM. CDR3 loop: CASSLADRASQPQHF. As DNA, the CDR3 is TGTGCCAGCAGTTTGGCGGATCGCGCTAGCCAGCCCCAGCATTTT.

This chain uses TRBV28 with TRBJ2-3; unclear D gene. V was shortened by 6 bases and J by 4 bases, with 17 bases between the two germline ends. The CDR3 consists of 15 residues. The germline V gene encodes CDR1 MDHEN and CDR2 SYDVKM. CDR3 bases: TGTGCCAGCAGCCCTGGGCCTCACGCCGCAGATACGCAGTATTTT. Amino acid sequence: CASSPGPHAADTQYF.

This sequence joins TRBV19 and TRBJ2-1, with a possible D match to TRBD2 (5 bases). The CDR3 is 15 amino acids. Trimming took off 1 base at V and 6 bases at J, with 13 bases between the two ends. CDR1 and CDR2 (germline): LNHDA, SQIVND (reference sequence). CDR3 nucleotide sequence: TGTGCCAGTAGTATAGGAGGGTCCTTAGGCAATGAGCAGTTCTTC. Amino acids: CASSIGGSLGNEQFF.

The table lists this clone with a few counts. The rearrangement joins TRBV27 to TRBJ2-7; tentatively, D is TRBD2 (5 bases). From germline, CDR1 is MNHEY and CDR2 SMNVEV (reference sequence). Trimming took off 7 bases at V and 7 bases at J, with 20 bases between the two ends. The CDR3 spans 14 residues. CDR3 protein: CASTSLSAPGEQYF. Here the CDR3 DNA reads TGTGCCAGCACCAGTCTTAGCGCTCCTGGAGAGCAGTACTTC.

The chain uses TRBV6-1 and TRBJ1-6; D unclear. The CDR3 runs to 12 residues. V lost 7 bases and J 7 bases, leaving 8 bases between the germline ends. Germline CDR1 and CDR2: MNHNS and SASEGT. The CDR3 loop reads CASTSRNSPLHF. The CDR3 DNA is TGTGCCAGCACAAGCCGAAATTCACCCCTCCACTTT.

The table lists this clone with a few counts. This chain uses TRBV14 with TRBJ1-3, with D hard to call. With 2 bases removed from V and 0 bases from J, the gap between germline ends came to 11 bases. Germline CDR1 SGHDN, CDR2 FVKESK. This CDR3 is built from 16 residues. The CDR3 coding sequence is TGTGCCAGCAGCCAAACGCAGCGCATCTCTGGAAACACCATATATTTT. Its translation: CASSQTQRISGNTIYF.

This clone has more than one count but fewer than ten. This sequence joins TRBV2 and TRBJ1-3; perhaps TRBD1 as D (6 bases). From germline, CDR1 is SNHLY and CDR2 FYNNEI. Between the trimmed V and J ends, which lost 3 bases and 9 bases, there was a span of 9 bases. CDR3 length equals 12 residues. For the CDR3, the DNA is TGTGCCAGCAGTGAGGGACAAAGCACCATATATTTT. This gives the protein CASSEGQSTIYF.

The gene calls are TRBV5-1 and TRBJ2-6, with 7 bases identical to TRBD2. J gave up 3 bases and V 4 bases, and 1 base lay outside the gene matches. CDR1 and CDR2 (germline): SGHRS, YFSETQ. The CDR3 length is 14 residues. The CDR3 spells CASSREGGANVLTF. The CDR3 nucleotides read TGCGCCAGCAGCAGGGAGGGTGGGGCCAACGTCCTGACTTTC.

This clone has a handful of counts. This sequence joins TRBV29-1 and TRBJ2-3, with TRBD2 as a possible D gene (5 bases). Germline CDR1 SQVTM, CDR2 ANQGSEA. The CDR3 extends over 12 amino acids. V dropped 4 bases and J dropped 3 bases, with 8 bases sitting between them. The DNA of the CDR3 is TGCAGCGTTGTACGGGGAACAGATACGCAGTATTTT. This gives the protein CSVVRGTDTQYF.

This sequence joins TRBV6-1 and TRBJ1-4; no clear D gene. Germline assignment: CDR1 MNHNS and CDR2 SASEGT. The ends were cut back, 6 bases at V and 7 bases at J, with 12 bases in the middle. The CDR3 consists of 13 residues. This CDR3 is CASSPLFVEKLFF. In DNA form, the CDR3 reads TGTGCCAGCAGCCCCCTTTTCGTTGAAAAACTGTTTTTT.

This chain joins TRBV7-2 and TRBJ2-7; D remains ambiguous. Germline-derived CDR1 and CDR2 are SGHTA and FQGNSA. The CDR3 consists of 13 residues. V lost 2 bases and J 0 bases, leaving 5 bases between the germline ends. CDR3 residues: CASSLSSSYEQYF. The DNA of the CDR3 is TGTGCCAGCAGCTTATCGTCCTCCTACGAGCAGTACTTC.

This clone appeared a few times. The chain has TRBV11-2 and TRBJ2-7, with a weak D call TRBD1 (5 bases). This CDR3 is 14 amino acids long. CDR1 SGHAT and CDR2 FQNNGV come from the germline V gene. V lost 4 bases, J lost 4 bases, and 14 bases lay in between. CDR3 DNA sequence: TGTGCCAGCAGCTCCTTGCAGGGAAGATACGAGCAGTACTTC. Translation: CASSSLQGRYEQYF.

This clone appeared a few times. The chain carries TRBV19 and TRBJ2-7, with 9 positions matching TRBD1. Germline CDR1 and CDR2: LNHDA and SQIVND (reference sequence). CDR3 size: 13 residues. V lost 6 bases to trimming and J lost 3 bases; unmatched junction nucleotides: 3. CDR3 protein: CASSTGGFYEQYF. The DNA of the CDR3 is TGTGCCAGTAGCACAGGGGGCTTCTACGAGCAGTACTTC.

This clone has more than one count but fewer than ten. This chain uses TRBV7-6 with TRBJ1-2; D may be TRBD1 (5 bases). CDR1 SGHVS and CDR2 FNYEAQ come from the germline V gene. The ends were cut back, 1 base at V and 6 bases at J, with 18 bases in the middle. The CDR3 has 16 amino acids. CDR3 in DNA: TGTGCCAGCAGCTTAGGAAATCGGCCAGGGAGGAATGGCTACACCTTC. It translates to CASSLGNRPGRNGYTF.

The V and J genes are TRBV27 and TRBJ1-1, with 7 bases lining up with TRBD1. Germline V gene data show CDR1 as MNHEY and CDR2 as SMNVEV (reference sequence). The CDR3 loop spans 14 amino acids. Trimming cost V 3 bases and J 7 bases; bases outside gene matches: 8. CDR3 residues: CASSFTTGDVEAFF. CDR3 coding DNA: TGTGCCAGCAGTTTTACAACAGGGGACGTTGAAGCTTTCTTT.

This clone was detected once. This rearrangement joins TRBV7-2 to TRBJ1-1; D is unresolved. The CDR3 loop spans 14 amino acids. Germline V lookup: CDR1 SGHTA, CDR2 FQGNSA. Between the trimmed V and J ends, which lost 2 bases and 0 bases, there was a span of 7 bases. The CDR3: CASSLKALNTEAFF. The CDR3 DNA follows: TGTGCCAGCAGCTTAAAAGCCCTGAACACTGAAGCTTTCTTT.

The J gene is TRBJ1-5, the V gene TRBV28; 7 bases are a match to TRBD1. The germline gives CDR1 MDHEN, CDR2 SYDVKM. The V segment lost 4 bases and the J segment 0 bases; nucleotides outside the gene matches: 6. The CDR3 runs to 16 residues. CDR3 amino acids: CASSSDRVVSNQPQHF. CDR3 bases: TGTGCCAGCAGTTCTGACAGGGTGGTTAGCAATCAGCCCCAGCATTTT.

This chain links TRBV5-1 with TRBJ2-7; 10 bases map to TRBD1. CDR3 size: 15 residues. Germline V gives CDR1 SGHRS, CDR2 YFSETQ. V gave up 0 bases and J gave up 2 bases; unmatched junction bases: 2. The CDR3 coding sequence is TGCGCCAGCAGCTTGGGGGACAGGGGAGCCTACGAGCAGTACTTC. Protein sequence: CASSLGDRGAYEQYF.

In this sample, this clone turned up a few times. V and J are TRBV6-1 and TRBJ1-6, with 9 bases that match TRBD1. CDR1 is MNHNS, CDR2 SASEGT, per germline. Losses at the gene ends were 3 bases for V and 7 bases for J; bases not matched to a gene: 4. The CDR3 has 15 residues. The DNA of the CDR3 is TGTGCCAGCAGTGAGCCGGGACAGGGAAATTCACCCCTCCACTTT. This encodes CASSEPGQGNSPLHF.

The genes are TRBV2 and TRBJ2-7; 10 bases match TRBD1. Losses at the gene ends were 6 bases for V and 1 base for J; bases not matched to a gene: 9. CDR3 length: 16 amino acids. Germline CDR1 SNHLY, CDR2 FYNNEI. CDR3 nucleotide sequence: TGTGCCAGCAGCCCGGGACAGGGGATTTTTTCCTACGAGCAGTACTTC. This translates into CASSPGQGIFSYEQYF.